This T cell receptor (beta chain) was captured in a study of sequential checkpoint blockade in melanoma (dated 2019 in TCRdb). About the investigation overall: Using 1:1 randomization, the trial assigned patients either to first-line nivolumab followed by ipilimumab (arm A) or to ipilimumab followed by nivolumab (arm B). Both trial sequences were followed by maintenance nivolumab. What the study reported, not specific to this receptor: The model for predicting response that combines TCR metrics with mutation burden needs to be validated in larger, independent patient cohorts.

The meaning of the sample's treatment or condition label: randomized to nivolumab then ipilimumab (arm A) or the reverse (arm B). None of the patients in the trial had previously been given DNA-damaging chemotherapy. Thawed PBMCs were sorted on a FACS Aria II flow cytometer to isolate live CD3+CD8+ cells negative for CD19 and CD56. Samples came from patients with melanoma in CheckMate 064, a randomized, open-label phase II trial of sequential checkpoint blockade. Leukapheresis was used to collect peripheral blood mononuclear cells, which were then purified with Ficoll-Paque and frozen in human serum with roughly 10% DMSO. Immediately after sorting, the purity of the sorted blood CD3+CD8+ cells was confirmed to be >98%, and DNA was then extracted. Inclusive of the bounding cysteine and phenylalanine, the CDR3 is 16 residues long. The retained sequence is limited to the CDR3, 48 bases, with the frame set at the first base. From the germline V gene, CDR1 is MNHEY and CDR2 is SVGAGI. The trim is 1 base for V and 0 bases for J, with a gap of 9 bases between the germline ends.

A word on this clone: Its target antigen remains unknown. No per-base quality is available; no much larger clone lies one base away.

TCRbeta CDR3 regions were immunosequenced from genomic DNA with the immunoSEQ Assay. Before high-throughput sequencing, the genomic DNA was amplified using bias-controlled multiplex PCR. As for the authors' bioinformatics: To quantify the absolute abundance of each unique TCRbeta CDR3 region, the sequences were collapsed and filtered. Clonality was defined as 1 minus Pielou's evenness and was calculated using productive rearrangements only. Clones with significantly greater frequencies in on-treatment versus baseline samples were identified using a previously published method. TCRdb mirrors the immuneACCESS table, restricted to in-frame sequences. Some clones are absent from its copies; in checked studies, under half trace to an unresolved V gene, and the reason for the others is unknown. That table is the source of V, J and clone size, and D and trimming were worked out from the DNA. Across this sample there are about 20,000 clones, with roughly 82% seen only once. The ten largest clonotypes hold about 51% of the sample.

The sample was CD8+ T cells sorted from blood (inferred from file names), taken from a patient given nivolumab and ipilimumab in sequence. Recombination joined TRBV6-5 with TRBJ2-2, with a tentative D gene TRBD1 over 6 matching bases. This receptor was identified in a human donor with melanoma. CDR3 loop: CASSYYGTPNTGELFF. The DNA sequence follows: TGTGCCAGCAGTTACTACGGGACACCGAACACCGGGGAGCTGTTTTTT.